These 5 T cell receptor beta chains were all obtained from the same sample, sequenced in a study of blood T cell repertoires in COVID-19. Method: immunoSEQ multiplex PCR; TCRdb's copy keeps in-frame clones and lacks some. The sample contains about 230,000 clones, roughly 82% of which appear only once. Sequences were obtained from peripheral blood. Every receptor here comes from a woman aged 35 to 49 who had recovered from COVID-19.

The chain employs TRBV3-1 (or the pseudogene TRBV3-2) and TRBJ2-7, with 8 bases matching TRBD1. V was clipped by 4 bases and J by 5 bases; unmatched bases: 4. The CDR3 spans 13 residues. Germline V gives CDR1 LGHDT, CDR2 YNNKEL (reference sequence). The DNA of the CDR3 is TGTGCCAGCAGCCCAGGGGGCGCGGACGAGCAGTACTTC. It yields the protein CASSPGGADEQYF.

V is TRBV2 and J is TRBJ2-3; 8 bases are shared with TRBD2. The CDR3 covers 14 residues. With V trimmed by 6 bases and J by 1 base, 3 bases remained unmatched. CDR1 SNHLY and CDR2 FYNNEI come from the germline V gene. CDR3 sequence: CASRPAGGTDTQYF. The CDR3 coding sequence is TGTGCCAGCAGACCAGCGGGGGGCACAGATACGCAGTATTTT.

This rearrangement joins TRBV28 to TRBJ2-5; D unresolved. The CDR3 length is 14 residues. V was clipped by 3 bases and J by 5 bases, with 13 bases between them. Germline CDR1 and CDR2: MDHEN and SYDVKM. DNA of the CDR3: TGTGCCAGCAGTTTCCAACCAACATCCGAGACCCAGTACTTC. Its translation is CASSFQPTSETQYF. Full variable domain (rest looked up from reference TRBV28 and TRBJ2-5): DVKVTQSSRYLVKRTGEKVFLECVQDMDHENMFWYRQDPGLGLRLIYFSYDVKMKEKGDIPEGYSVSREKKERFSLILESASTNQTSMYLCASSFQPTSETQYFGPGTRLLVL.

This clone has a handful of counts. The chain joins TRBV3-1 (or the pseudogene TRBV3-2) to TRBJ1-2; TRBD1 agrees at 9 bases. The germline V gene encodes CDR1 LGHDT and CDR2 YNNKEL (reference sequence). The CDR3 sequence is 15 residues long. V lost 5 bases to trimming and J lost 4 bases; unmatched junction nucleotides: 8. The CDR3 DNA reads TGTGCCAGCAGCACACCGGGACAGGGTATCTATGGCTACACCTTC. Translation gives CASSTPGQGIYGYTF.

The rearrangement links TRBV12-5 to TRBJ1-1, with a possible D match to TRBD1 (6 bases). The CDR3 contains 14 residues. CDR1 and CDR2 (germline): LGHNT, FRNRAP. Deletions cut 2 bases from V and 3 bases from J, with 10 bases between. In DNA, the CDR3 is TGTGCTAGTGGTTTGCAGGGGTTGTACACTGAAGCTTTCTTT. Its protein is CASGLQGLYTEAFF.